Following are 11 T cell receptor beta chains from one sample sequenced in a study. One entry per CDR3 protein results from TCRdb running MiXCR on the 5' RACE reads. The data contain about 62,000 distinct CDR3 sequences, just under 30% of them singletons. The sequencing input was tumor-infiltrating naive CD4+ T cells sorted from the breast tumor. Subset reported: naive CD4+ T cells, CD4+CD45RA+CD25-. Receptor source: a female donor with breast cancer.

This clonotype was detected only a few times. The chain employs TRBV12-3 or TRBV12-4 and TRBJ2-1, with a tentative D call TRBD2 (5 bases). V was trimmed by 6 bases and J by 7 bases, leaving 13 bases between them. The CDR3 loop spans 13 amino acids. As DNA, the CDR3 is TGTGCCAGCAGCTGGAGCGGAGCGAATGAGCAGTTCTTC. It encodes CASSWSGANEQFF.

This clonotype turned up a few times. This sequence joins TRBV20-1 and TRBJ2-3; D unresolved. V dropped 6 bases and J dropped 4 bases, with 23 bases sitting between them. From germline, CDR1 is DFQATT and CDR2 SNEGSKA (reference sequence). CDR3 length equals 16 residues. CDR3 sequence (DNA): TGCAGTGCCCCCCCCTCGTTTATTGGGGTCGCAGATACGCAGTATTTT. Translated, it gives CSAPPSFIGVADTQYF.

J is TRBJ2-3 and V is TRBV12-3 or TRBV12-4; the D is unclear. The CDR3 extends over 12 amino acids. V lost 3 bases to trimming and J lost 1 base, with 2 bases between them. CDR3 DNA sequence: TGTGCCAGCAGTTTTGGCACAGATACGCAGTATTTT. It is translated as CASSFGTDTQYF.

The table lists this clonotype with many counts. This chain links TRBV6-2 or TRBV6-3 with TRBJ1-1; D ambiguous. The V end was cut by 0 bases, the J end by 9 bases, with 14 bases between. The CDR3 contains 14 residues. Germline V gene data show CDR1 as MNHEY and CDR2 as SVGEGT. The CDR3 bases are TGTGCCAGCAGTTACTCCTCGGCCAGGAGGCAAGCTTTCTTT. It codes for CASSYSSARRQAFF.

This clonotype has a single count. The chain carries TRBV29-1 and TRBJ1-1, with D possibly matching TRBD1 (6 bases). The CDR3 sequence is 13 residues long. CDR1 is SQVTM, CDR2 ANQGSEA, per germline. The V gene lost 3 bases and the J gene lost 1 base, with 9 bases spanning the gap. This CDR3 reads CSVEGQANTEAFF. The CDR3, as DNA: TGCAGCGTTGAGGGACAAGCGAACACTGAAGCTTTCTTT.

About this clonotype: A read error may explain this, as a much larger clone is one base away. The V gene is TRBV20-1, the J gene TRBJ2-3, with 13 bases identical to TRBD2. This CDR3 has 18 amino acids. V dropped 3 bases and J dropped 5; count of bases not matched to a gene: 14. Looked up from germline, CDR1 is DFQATT and CDR2 is SNEGSKA (reference sequence). The CDR3 region has the DNA TGCAGTGCTAGCGGCTTCGGTACTAGCGGGAGGGCCAGAGATACGCAGTATTTT. Its translation: CSASGFGTSGRARDTQYF.

In this sample, this clonotype turned up a few times. The chain uses TRBV6-5 and TRBJ1-2; 11 nucleotides line up with TRBD1. Germline V gives CDR1 MNHEY, CDR2 SVGAGI. The CDR3 extends over 13 amino acids. V gave up 5 bases and J gave up 7 bases; unmatched junction bases: 3. The CDR3 DNA sequence: TGTGCCAGCAGTCCCGGGACAGGGGGTGGCTACACCTTC. Translation: CASSPGTGGGYTF.

Here the CDR3 reads CASSGRQAAPWELFF. CDR3 sequence (DNA): TGTGCCAGCAGCGGAAGACAGGCTGCTCCCTGGGAGCTGTTTTTT. The rearrangement joins TRBV7-9 to TRBJ2-2, with D possibly TRBD1 on 6 matching bases. Germline V gene data show CDR1 as SEHNR and CDR2 as FQNEAQ (reference sequence). Trimming removed 5 bases from V and 9 bases from J, with 19 bases in between. The CDR3 totals 15 residues.

Concerning this clonotype: Without the conserved terminal phenylalanine or tryptophan, this CDR3 likely stems from a read error. The chain uses TRBV12-3 or TRBV12-4 and TRBJ1-2; TRBD1 agrees at 10 bases. The V gene end was trimmed by 4 bases and the J gene end by 8 bases; junction bases not matched to a gene: 1. This CDR3 has 12 amino acids. The CDR3 DNA sequence: TGTGCCAGCAGTTGGGGACAGGGGGGCTACACCTCC. Translating it yields CASSWGQGGYTS.

This clonotype was recorded at least ten times. J is TRBJ2-5 and V is TRBV5-1, with 9 bases identical to TRBD2. Germline V gene data show CDR1 as SGHRS and CDR2 as YFSETQ. V shed 2 bases, J shed 5 bases, and the junction held 4 bases outside the gene matches. The CDR3 runs to 14 residues. The CDR3 here is CASSLSSGGETQYF. The CDR3 coding sequence is TGCGCCAGCAGCTTAAGCAGCGGGGGGGAGACCCAGTACTTC.

This clonotype has ten or more counts. The chain joins TRBV12-3 or TRBV12-4 to TRBJ1-5, with D tentatively TRBD1 (5 bases). Trimming took off 2 bases at V and 2 bases at J, with 10 bases between the two ends. This CDR3 comprises 15 residues. CDR3 loop: CASSLIGEGNQPQHF. CDR3 DNA: TGTGCCAGCAGTTTAATAGGGGAAGGCAATCAGCCCCAGCATTTT.